The 9 T cell receptor beta chains reported below all come from one sample, sequenced in a study of a mutant IDH1 vaccine in newly diagnosed glioma. Indicated time point: week 5, during vaccination. Topical imiquimod was applied with each vaccine dose, which held 300 ug of mutant IDH1 20-mer peptide. Generated by immunoSEQ multiplex PCR, the TCRdb table keeps only in-frame clones and is missing some. Of about 38,000 clones listed, about 80% are singletons. No cognate antigen is known for these TCRs. Sample: PBMCs, taken from a glioma patient whose treatment included an IDH1 peptide vaccine. All receptors come from a man between 35 and 55 years old with glioma.

This clone appeared a few times. The chain combines TRBV25-1 with TRBJ2-2; D not certain. Germline V gene lookup returns CDR1 MGHDK and CDR2 SYGVNS. Trimming left V 2 bases short and J 4 bases short, with 8 bases between. The CDR3 totals 14 residues. The CDR3 nucleotides are TGTGCCAGCAGTGAAAAGGAATCCACCGGGGAGCTGTTTTTT. It encodes CASSEKESTGELFF.

CDR3 sequence reads: CAISATKGYSPLHF. The CDR3 DNA follows: TGTGCCATCAGTGCCACGAAAGGATATTCACCCCTCCACTTT. This chain connects TRBV10-3 to TRBJ1-6; D unresolved. CDR1 ENHRY and CDR2 SYGVKD come from the germline V gene. V shed 4 bases and J shed 8 bases, with 12 bases lying between them. CDR3 length: 14 residues.

V and J are TRBV5-1 and TRBJ2-1; D is perhaps TRBD2 (6 bases). CDR1 is SGHRS, CDR2 YFSETQ, per germline. The V and J ends lost 2 bases and 8 bases respectively, with 20 bases between them. CDR3 length: 16 amino acids. The CDR3 region has the DNA TGCGCCAGCAGCTTAGGACTATCTGTTCTCTTGGATGAGCAGTTCTTC. The encoded protein is CASSLGLSVLLDEQFF.

CDR3 residues: CASNRGGGLINEQFF. For the CDR3, the DNA is TGTGCCAGCAATCGGGGCGGGGGACTAATCAATGAGCAGTTCTTC. V gene TRBV6-5 combines with J gene TRBJ2-1; 7 bases align to TRBD2. Trimming took 7 bases from V and 6 from J; bases not matched to a gene: 12. CDR1 and CDR2 from the germline V gene are MNHEY and SVGAGI. This CDR3 contains 15 residues.

As DNA, the CDR3 is TGTGCCAGCAGCGTTCAGGGGGATCAGCCCCAGCATTTT. Its protein product is CASSVQGDQPQHF. V usage is TRBV7-8 and J usage is TRBJ1-5, with 7 bases identical to TRBD1. The ends lost 5 bases at V and 5 bases at J; junction bases unmatched: 3. The CDR3 extends over 13 amino acids. Germline CDR1 is SGHVS and CDR2 is FQNEAQ. Drawing the rest from reference TRBV7-8 and TRBJ1-5, the complete variable domain is GAGVSQSPRYKVAKRGQDVALRCDPISGHVSLFWYQQALGQGPEFLTYFQNEAQLDKSGLPSDRFFAERPEGSVSTLKIQRTQQEDSAVYLCASSVQGDQPQHFGDGTRLSIL.

This chain connects TRBV19 to TRBJ2-6; TRBD2 might be the D (6 bases). V was trimmed by 1 base and J by 1 base, leaving 17 bases between them. CDR1 and CDR2 from the germline V gene are LNHDA and SQIVND (reference sequence). The CDR3 runs to 19 residues. The CDR3 reads CASSIAGVSGSSGANVLTF. In DNA form, the CDR3 reads TGTGCCAGTAGTATAGCGGGGGTTTCCGGAAGTTCTGGGGCCAACGTCCTGACTTTC.

The chain uses TRBV4-1 and TRBJ2-2; tentative D call: TRBD1 (5 bases). Between the trimmed V and J ends, which lost 0 bases and 7 bases, there was a span of 15 bases. The CDR3 loop spans 16 amino acids. Germline CDR1 is MGHRA and CDR2 is YSYEKL. DNA of the CDR3: TGCGCCAGCAGCCAAGAAGCTGGGGCCCTAAACGGGGAGCTGTTTTTT. Amino acid sequence: CASSQEAGALNGELFF.

The V and J genes are TRBV5-1 and TRBJ2-1; 9 bases line up with TRBD2. The ends lost 0 bases at V and 8 bases at J; junction bases unmatched: 15. The germline V gene has CDR1 SGHRS and CDR2 YFSETQ. The CDR3 spans 18 residues. CDR3 sequence reads: CASSLGTSAPSLTHEQFF. The DNA for the CDR3 is TGCGCCAGCAGCTTGGGGACTAGCGCTCCCTCTCTTACGCATGAGCAGTTCTTC.

This clone came up once. The sample holds other DNA sequences that translate to the same CDR3. V gene TRBV29-1 combines with J gene TRBJ2-1; D gene ambiguous. The CDR3 has 11 amino acids. Germline CDR1 and CDR2: SQVTM and ANQGSEA. V gave up 4 bases and J gave up 10 bases, with 11 bases separating them. The chain's CDR3 is CSVAPVGEQFF. CDR3 DNA: TGCAGCGTTGCACCGGTAGGCGAGCAGTTCTTC.